Below, 9 T cell receptor beta chains from the same sample are listed, as sequenced in a study of cytomegalovirus exposure and HLA in healthy donors. The PCR used 60 Vbeta and 13 Jbeta primers. This table comes from immunoSEQ multiplex PCR, and its TCRdb copy is limited to in-frame clones, with some not included. The profile covers under 200,000 clones, with 80% appearing a single time and around 5.4% taken by the ten largest. The specimen sequenced was PBMCs. The receptors here all came from a man between 35 and 55 years old in good health and CMV-seronegative.

V usage is TRBV27 and J usage is TRBJ1-5; unclear D gene. Per the germline V gene, CDR1 is MNHEY and CDR2 is SMNVEV (reference sequence). V lost 7 bases, J lost 2 bases, and 12 bases lay in between. The CDR3 covers 14 residues. The CDR3 protein is CASKVVGGNQPQHF. CDR3 in DNA: TGTGCCAGCAAAGTAGTTGGAGGCAATCAGCCCCAGCATTTT.

V is TRBV5-1 and J is TRBJ2-2; perhaps TRBD2 as D (6 bases). V lost 3 bases and J 2 bases, leaving 14 bases between the germline ends. CDR3 length equals 16 residues. Looked up from germline, CDR1 is SGHRS and CDR2 is YFSETQ. The CDR3 region has the DNA TGCGCCAGCAGCTCCGATAGCGGAATTAACACCGGGGAGCTGTTTTTT. Amino acid sequence: CASSSDSGINTGELFF.

This sequence joins TRBV7-2 and TRBJ1-5, with TRBD1 matching over 7 bases. V was clipped by 6 bases and J by 1 base; unmatched bases: 6. Germline loops: CDR1 SGHTA, CDR2 FQGNSA. CDR3 length: 15 residues. The CDR3 protein is CASSQQGFSNQPQHF. Written as DNA, the CDR3 is TGTGCCAGCAGTCAACAGGGGTTCAGCAATCAGCCCCAGCATTTT.

The chain joins TRBV2 to TRBJ2-1; 9 nucleotides line up with TRBD1. Looked up from germline, CDR1 is SNHLY and CDR2 is FYNNEI. After removal of 1 base from V and 10 bases from J, the junction contained 5 bases not matched to a gene. CDR3 length: 14 amino acids. The CDR3 DNA follows: TGTGCCAGCAGTGAAGACAGGGGGCAACAAGAGCAGTTCTTC. Its translation is CASSEDRGQQEQFF.

V gene TRBV10-3 combines with J gene TRBJ2-1; 13 positions agree with TRBD2. CDR1 is ENHRY, CDR2 SYGVKD, per germline. With 7 bases clipped from V and 5 bases from J, the junction kept 2 bases outside the gene matches. The CDR3 is 14 amino acids. In DNA, the CDR3 is TGTGCCATCACGGGACTAGCGGGACACAATGAGCAGTTCTTC. Translating it yields CAITGLAGHNEQFF.

The chain recombines TRBV2 with TRBJ2-5; D gene ambiguous. TRBJ2-7 explains the end of the DNA better; the J call may be wrong. This CDR3 region has 16 residues. Germline V gene sequence: CDR1 SNHLY, CDR2 FYNNEI. The CDR3 loop is CASSEVHSTPIYEQYF. The DNA of the CDR3 is TGTGCCAGCAGTGAAGTGCACAGCACCCCTATCTACGAGCAGTACTTC.

The J gene is TRBJ2-1, the V gene TRBV5-1; the match to TRBD2 covers 10 bases. The ends lost 6 bases at V and 4 bases at J; junction bases unmatched: 7. CDR3 length equals 15 residues. Germline lookup yields CDR1 SGHRS and CDR2 YFSETQ. The CDR3 sequence: CASTRLAGFYNEQFF. The CDR3 DNA sequence: TGCGCCAGCACGAGACTAGCGGGTTTTTACAATGAGCAGTTCTTC. The complete variable domain, with remaining parts taken from reference TRBV5-1 and TRBJ2-1, reads KAGVTQTPRYLIKTRGQQVTLSCSPISGHRSVSWYQQTPGQGLQFLFEYFSETQRNKGNFPGRFSGRQFSNSRSEMNVSTLELGDSALYLCASTRLAGFYNEQFFGPGTRLTVL.

The sample holds a few counts of this clone. V usage is TRBV5-1 and J usage is TRBJ2-3; 8 nucleotides agree with TRBD2. CDR1 is SGHRS, CDR2 YFSETQ, per germline. V dropped 1 base and J dropped 2; count of bases not matched to a gene: 15. The CDR3 has 19 amino acids. CDR3 residues: CASSLWAVTSAAVTDTQYF. The CDR3 DNA reads as TGCGCCAGCAGCTTGTGGGCCGTGACTAGCGCCGCGGTCACAGATACGCAGTATTTT.

The gene calls are TRBV4-3 and TRBJ2-7, with D possibly matching TRBD1 (6 bases). This CDR3 is 14 amino acids long. V shed 1 base and J shed 7 bases, with 14 bases lying between them. Germline-derived CDR1 and CDR2 are LGHNA and YSLEER. CDR3 sequence: CASSQGQGLGEQYF. CDR3 in DNA: TGCGCCAGCAGCCAAGGGCAGGGGCTAGGGGAGCAGTACTTC.